Below are 13 T cell receptor beta chains sequenced from a single sample in a study of identical twins (dated by TCRdb to the mid-2010s). Receptors were amplified or captured by 5' RACE. TCRdb lists the instrument as Illumina HiSeq 2000. TCRdb applied fastp at Q25 and MiXCR to the public reads, then kept only in-frame beta chains. For every CDR3 protein sequence, its rows merge into one entry that carries the most common genes and DNA. The sample contains around 480,000 distinct CDR3 sequences, more than 13% of them found a single time. The ten top clones hold about 0.53% of the sample. These records were also assigned to another study, of yellow fever vaccine responses in identical twins.

The sample consisted of CD4+ T cells sorted from blood. The receptors were gathered from a young woman in good health.

This clonotype was seen once. The germline gene is not matched at one end of the junction; a read error may be the cause. V gene TRBV12-3 or TRBV12-4 combines with J gene TRBJ2-5; 13 bases agree with TRBD2. This CDR3 region has 19 residues. The CDR3 sequence is CACSLGTPGLAGKWETQYF. For the CDR3, the DNA is TGTGCCTGCAGTTTGGGGACTCCGGGACTAGCGGGAAAGTGGGAGACCCAGTACTTC.

This sequence joins TRBV25-1 and TRBJ1-6; tentative D call: TRBD1 (6 bases). There are 14 residues in the CDR3. Trimming shortened V by 7 bases and J by 10 bases, and 17 bases separated the two germline ends. CDR1 is MGHDK and CDR2 is SYGVNS in the germline V gene. CDR3 sequence (DNA): TGTGCCAGCACTCGAGGGGGGGATTTATCACCCCTCCACTTT. Amino acid sequence: CASTRGGDLSPLHF.

This clonotype has a handful of counts. The V and J genes are TRBV7-2 and TRBJ2-1; 10 bases are a match to TRBD2. Germline V CDR1 and CDR2: SGHTA, FQGNSA. Germline trimming cut 7 bases from V and 4 bases from J; bases unmatched to any gene: 10. The CDR3 runs to 16 residues. The CDR3: CASKASGTSEYNEQFF. Here the CDR3 DNA reads TGTGCCAGCAAAGCATCCGGGACTAGCGAATACAATGAGCAGTTCTTC.

This clonotype appeared a few times. The chain uses TRBV5-1 and TRBJ2-7, with D perhaps matching TRBD2 (6 bases). The CDR3 contains 18 residues. V was clipped by 5 bases and J by 3 bases, with 27 bases between them. Germline V gene data show CDR1 as SGHRS and CDR2 as YFSETQ. The DNA of the CDR3 is TGCGCCAGCAGACATGGCCGGGACCTGCTGGGGGAGGACTACGAGCAGTACTTC. It encodes CASRHGRDLLGEDYEQYF.

This clonotype was recorded at least ten times. The rearrangement joins TRBV7-9 to TRBJ2-2, with D unclear. The CDR3 length is 12 residues. Germline V gives CDR1 SEHNR, CDR2 FQNEAQ (reference sequence). V lost 5 bases and J 3 bases, leaving 4 bases between the germline ends. CDR3 DNA sequence: TGTGCCAGCAGCCAGGACACCGGGGAGCTGTTTTTT. Protein product: CASSQDTGELFF.

This clonotype was seen more than once but under ten times. The chain carries TRBV6-5 and TRBJ2-1, with TRBD2 matching over 8 bases. The CDR3 is 16 residues long. The junction had 10 bases not matched to a gene; V was cut back by 3 bases and J by 6 bases. From germline, CDR1 is MNHEY and CDR2 SVGAGI. The CDR3 loop reads CASSYFSGGAGNEQFF. CDR3 sequence (DNA): TGTGCCAGCAGTTATTTTTCCGGGGGGGCTGGCAATGAGCAGTTCTTC.

This rearrangement joins TRBV12-3 or TRBV12-4 to TRBJ2-5; 9 bases map to TRBD2. V gave up 7 bases and J gave up 4 bases; unmatched junction bases: 7. The CDR3 consists of 14 residues. CDR3 coding DNA: TGTGCCAGCAATCTGGGACTAGCTAGAGAGACCCAGTACTTC. Protein product: CASNLGLARETQYF.

CDR3 DNA sequence: TGTGCTAGTGGTTTGGATGAGGGGCTGCGCTATGGCTACACCTTC. Its translation: CASGLDEGLRYGYTF. The chain employs TRBV12-5 and TRBJ1-2, with D tentatively TRBD1 (5 bases). This CDR3 is built from 15 residues. Trimming left V 1 base short and J 4 bases short, with 13 bases between. Germline CDR1 and CDR2: LGHNT and FRNRAP.

V gene TRBV20-1 combines with J gene TRBJ2-1; 7 nucleotides agree with TRBD1. Losses at the gene ends were 5 bases for V and 0 bases for J; bases not matched to a gene: 10. Germline CDR1 DFQATT, CDR2 SNEGSKA (reference sequence). There are 16 residues in the CDR3. The CDR3 protein is CSAGVGTAVSYNEQFF. As DNA, the CDR3 is TGCAGTGCTGGGGTGGGGACAGCTGTCTCCTACAATGAGCAGTTCTTC.

This clonotype was detected a few times. The rearrangement uses TRBV7-2 and TRBJ1-4; D not resolved. This CDR3 region has 15 residues. Germline V CDR1 and CDR2: SGHTA, FQGNSA. Trimming shortened V by 8 bases and J by 8 bases, and 21 bases separated the two germline ends. CDR3 amino acids: CASALGGGRREKLFF. The DNA for the CDR3 is TGTGCCAGCGCACTAGGCGGCGGACGGAGGGAAAAACTGTTTTTT.

This clonotype appeared a few times. This sequence joins TRBV27 and TRBJ2-5; D is tentatively TRBD1 or TRBD2 (6 bases each). CDR1 MNHEY and CDR2 SMNVEV come from the germline V gene (reference sequence). The ends were cut back, 5 bases at V and 1 base at J, with 20 bases in the middle. CDR3 length equals 17 residues. The CDR3 protein is CASSPPRVGGFQETQYF. CDR3 coding DNA: TGTGCCAGCAGTCCACCGCGGGTAGGGGGGTTCCAAGAGACCCAGTACTTC.

This clonotype was observed a few times. J is TRBJ2-3 and V is TRBV28, with TRBD1 matching 8 bases. Germline assignment: CDR1 MDHEN and CDR2 SYDVKM. V lost 6 bases and J lost 2; bases outside the gene matches: 10. This CDR3 has 16 amino acids. The CDR3 coding sequence is TGTGCCAGCAGCACAAACCGACAGGGGCTCACAGATACGCAGTATTTT. Residues: CASSTNRQGLTDTQYF.

A few counts support this clonotype. The V and J genes are TRBV5-8 and TRBJ2-3; no reliable D call. CDR1 is SGHTS, CDR2 YDEGEE, per germline. This CDR3 comprises 16 residues. Trimming took 3 bases from V and 0 from J, leaving 14 bases between them. CDR3 protein: CASSSRSSFSTDTQYF. The DNA of the CDR3 is TGTGCCAGCAGCTCCCGGTCCTCCTTTAGCACAGATACGCAGTATTTT. Drawing the rest from reference TRBV5-8 and TRBJ2-3, the complete variable domain is EAGVTQSPTHLIKTRGQQATLRCSPISGHTSVYWYQQALGLGLQFLLWYDEGEERNRGNFPPRFSGRQFPNYSSELNVNALELEDSALYLCASSSRSSFSTDTQYFGPGTRLTVL.